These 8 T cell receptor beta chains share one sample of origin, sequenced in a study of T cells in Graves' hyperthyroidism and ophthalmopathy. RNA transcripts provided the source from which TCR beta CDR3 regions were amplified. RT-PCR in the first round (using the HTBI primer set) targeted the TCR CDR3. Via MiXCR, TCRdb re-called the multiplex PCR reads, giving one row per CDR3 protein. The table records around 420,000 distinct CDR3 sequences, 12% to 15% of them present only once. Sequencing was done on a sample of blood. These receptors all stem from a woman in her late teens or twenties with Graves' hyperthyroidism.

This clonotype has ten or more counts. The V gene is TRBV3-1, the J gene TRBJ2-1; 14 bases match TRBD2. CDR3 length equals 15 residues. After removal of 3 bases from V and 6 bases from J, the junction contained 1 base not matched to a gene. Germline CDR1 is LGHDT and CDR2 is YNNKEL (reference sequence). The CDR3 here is CASSHGTSGSNEQFF. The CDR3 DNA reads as TGTGCCAGCAGCCACGGGACTAGCGGGAGCAATGAGCAGTTCTTC.

DNA for the CDR3: TGTGCCAGCAGCCGGCGCGGGAGCTCCTACGAGCAGTACTTC. This translates into CASSRRGSSYEQYF. This chain joins TRBV3-1 and TRBJ2-7; 7 nucleotides align to TRBD2. CDR3 size: 14 residues. V lost 4 bases to trimming and J lost 0 bases; unmatched junction nucleotides: 3. CDR1 is LGHDT and CDR2 is YNNKEL in the germline V gene (reference sequence).

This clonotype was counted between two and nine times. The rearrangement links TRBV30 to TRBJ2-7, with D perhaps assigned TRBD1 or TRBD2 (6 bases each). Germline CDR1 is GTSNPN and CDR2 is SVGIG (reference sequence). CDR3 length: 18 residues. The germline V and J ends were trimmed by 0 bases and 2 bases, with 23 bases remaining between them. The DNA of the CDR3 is TGTGCCTGGAGTGTAGATCGAGGGGGATTAGCGGATACCTACGAGCAGTACTTC. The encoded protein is CAWSVDRGGLADTYEQYF.

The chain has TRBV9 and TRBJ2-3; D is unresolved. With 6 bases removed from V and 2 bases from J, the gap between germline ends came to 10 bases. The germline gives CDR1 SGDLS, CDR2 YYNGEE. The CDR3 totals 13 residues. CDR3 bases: TGTGCCAGCACTGGGTCTAACACAGATACGCAGTATTTT. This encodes CASTGSNTDTQYF.

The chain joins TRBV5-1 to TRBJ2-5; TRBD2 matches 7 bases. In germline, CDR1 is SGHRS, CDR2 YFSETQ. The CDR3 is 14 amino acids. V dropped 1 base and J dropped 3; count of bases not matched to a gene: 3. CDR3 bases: TGCGCCAGCAGCTTGTCAACTAGCGAAGAGACCCAGTACTTC. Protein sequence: CASSLSTSEETQYF.

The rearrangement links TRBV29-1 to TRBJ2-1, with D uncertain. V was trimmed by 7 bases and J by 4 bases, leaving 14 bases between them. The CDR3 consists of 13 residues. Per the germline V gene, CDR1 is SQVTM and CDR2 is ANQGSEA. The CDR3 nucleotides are TGCAGCGGGGCCGACTTCATATACAATGAGCAGTTCTTC. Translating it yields CSGADFIYNEQFF.

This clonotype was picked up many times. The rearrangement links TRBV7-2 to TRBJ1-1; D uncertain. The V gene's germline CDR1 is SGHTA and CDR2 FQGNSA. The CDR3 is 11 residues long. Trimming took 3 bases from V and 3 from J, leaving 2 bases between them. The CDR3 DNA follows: TGTGCCAGCAGCTTTTACACTGAAGCTTTCTTT. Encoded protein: CASSFYTEAFF.

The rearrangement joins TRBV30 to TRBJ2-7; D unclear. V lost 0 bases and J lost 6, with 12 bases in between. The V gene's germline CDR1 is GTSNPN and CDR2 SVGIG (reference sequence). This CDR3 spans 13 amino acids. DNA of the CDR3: TGTGCCTGGAGTGTACGTTCGTCCGCCGAGCAGTACTTC. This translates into CAWSVRSSAEQYF.